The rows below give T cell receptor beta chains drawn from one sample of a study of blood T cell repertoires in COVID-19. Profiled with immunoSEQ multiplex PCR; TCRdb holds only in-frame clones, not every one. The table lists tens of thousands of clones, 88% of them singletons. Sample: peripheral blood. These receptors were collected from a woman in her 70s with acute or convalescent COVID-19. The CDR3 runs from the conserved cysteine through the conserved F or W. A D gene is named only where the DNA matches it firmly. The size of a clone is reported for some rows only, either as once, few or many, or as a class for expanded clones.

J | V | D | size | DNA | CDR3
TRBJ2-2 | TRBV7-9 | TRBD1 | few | TGTGCCAGCAGCTTACTCGGACAGGCGAACACCGGGGAGCTGTTTTTT | CASSLLGQANTGELFF
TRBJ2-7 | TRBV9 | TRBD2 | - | TGTGCCAGCAGCGTAACCGGGAGGGCCGACGAGCAGTACTTC | CASSVTGRADEQYF
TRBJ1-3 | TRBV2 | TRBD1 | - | TGTGCCAGCAGTGAAGACGCCCGGGGCGGACAGGCACAACAACGAAGCTCTGGAAACACCATATATTTT | CASSEDARGGQAQQRSSGNTIYF
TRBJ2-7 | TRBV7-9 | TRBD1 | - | TGTGCCAGCCACTCCCTAGGCACAGGGGGGCAAGAGCAGTACTTC | CASHSLGTGGQEQYF
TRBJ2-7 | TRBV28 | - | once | TGTGCCAGCAGTCAAGGACAGCGCTACGAGCAGTACTTC | CASSQGQRYEQYF
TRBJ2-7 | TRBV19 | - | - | TGTGCCAGTAGTATAGGAGCAGGGACCTACGAGCAGTACTTC | CASSIGAGTYEQYF
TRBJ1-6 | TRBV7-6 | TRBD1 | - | TGTGCCAGCAGCCCCCGGACAGGGGGCAATAATTCACCCCTCCACTTT | CASSPRTGGNNSPLHF
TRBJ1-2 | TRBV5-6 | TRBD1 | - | TGTGCCAGCAGCTTTCGACAGGGGATGAGAGGCTACACCTTC | CASSFRQGMRGYTF
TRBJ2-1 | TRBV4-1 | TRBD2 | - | TGCGCCAGCAGCCCGACGTGGGCGGGAGTGACCAACCTTATGAATGAGCAGTTCTTC | CASSPTWAGVTNLMNEQFF
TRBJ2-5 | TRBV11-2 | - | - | TGTGCCAGCAGCTCCCCGGGTCGGTGGGAGACCCAGTACTTC | CASSSPGRWETQYF
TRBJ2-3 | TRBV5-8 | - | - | TGTGCCAGCAGCGTAGAGACGCAGTATTTT | CASSVETQYF
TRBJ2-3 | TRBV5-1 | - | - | TGCGCCAGCAGCTTGACCTCCGGGAGCTCCACAGATACGCAGTATTTT | CASSLTSGSSTDTQYF
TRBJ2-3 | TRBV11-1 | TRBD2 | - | TGTGCCAGCTCCCTTTGGGGGGGAAGCACAGATACGCAGTATTTT | CASSLWGGSTDTQYF
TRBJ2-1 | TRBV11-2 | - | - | TGTGCCAGCAGCTTAGTTCAGGGGAATGAGCAGTTCTTC | CASSLVQGNEQFF
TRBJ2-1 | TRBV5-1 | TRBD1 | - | TGCGCCAGCAGCCGACAGGGTGATAGCTACAATGAGCAGTTCTTC | CASSRQGDSYNEQFF
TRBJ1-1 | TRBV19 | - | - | TGTGCCAGTATTCTGGGGGGAAAGAACACTGAAGCTTTCTTT | CASILGGKNTEAFF
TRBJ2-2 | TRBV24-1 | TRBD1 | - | TGTGCCACCGGACATCCCGGGACAGGGTACACCGGGGAGCTGTTTTTT | CATGHPGTGYTGELFF
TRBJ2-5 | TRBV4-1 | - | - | TGCGCCAGCAGCCGCACAGGGGGGGTGGAGACCCAGTACTTC | CASSRTGGVETQYF